This is a list of T cell receptor beta chains from one sample in a study of cytomegalovirus exposure and HLA in healthy donors. Profiling relied on immunoSEQ multiplex PCR, and the TCRdb table lists in-frame clones only, not all of them. The sample has 150,000 to 200,000 clones, about three quarters seen once; the top ten hold roughly 2.8%. Sequencing was carried out using PBMCs. The source is a woman in her forties in good health and CMV-seropositive. Each CDR3 is given with its conserved first and last residue. The order of the fields is D gene, V gene, J gene, CDR3 protein. The D gene is left open where the match is weak.

TRBD1	TRBV9	TRBJ1-2	CASSVEGGEFGYTF
TRBD2	TRBV11-2	TRBJ2-1	CASSPRTSGPYNEQFF
-	TRBV9	TRBJ2-3	CASRTGDTQYF
TRBD1	TRBV2	TRBJ2-2	CASSGHPGQGGSGELFF
-	TRBV27	TRBJ2-3	CASSPAVSSTDTQYF
TRBD2	TRBV7-2	TRBJ2-1	CASSLVTGGYNEQFF
TRBD1	TRBV28	TRBJ1-5	CASSLATGVRGQPQHF
-	TRBV27	TRBJ2-1	CASSLAIAEAYNEQFF
TRBD2	TRBV6-5	TRBJ2-3	CASSRLAGVADTQYF
TRBD1	TRBV27	TRBJ2-1	CASSGGQGNEQFF
-	TRBV4-2	TRBJ2-2	CASSQRAGELFF
-	TRBV5-1	TRBJ2-3	CASFSGPGDTQYF
TRBD1	TRBV7-2	TRBJ1-4	CASSSSGTGSEKLFF
TRBD2	TRBV2	TRBJ2-3	CASRDGLAGTDTQYF
-	TRBV14	TRBJ2-1	CASSLLSSYNEQFF
-	TRBV30	TRBJ1-6	CAWSVDNGNSPLHF
TRBD2	TRBV28	TRBJ2-2	CASSPWSGREETGELFF
TRBD1	TRBV7-2	TRBJ2-1	CASSKQGQGGANEQFF
-	TRBV2	TRBJ2-3	CASRQADTQYF
TRBD2	TRBV25-1	TRBJ2-3	CASTDGSGGATDTQYF
TRBD1	TRBV7-8	TRBJ1-4	CASSLQGARGGAEKLFF
-	TRBV6-5	TRBJ1-1	CASSYSITGAGTEAFF
TRBD2	TRBV7-8	TRBJ2-1	CASSLLAAQGYNEQFF
-	TRBV5-1	TRBJ1-3	CASSPQTGVGNTIYF
-	TRBV20-1	TRBJ1-2	CGVSGIYGYTF
-	TRBV7-2	TRBJ2-7	CASSLGSTSTYEQYF
-	TRBV7-2	TRBJ1-3	CASSLDSSGNTIYF
-	TRBV28	TRBJ2-5	CASSLGGARQETQYF
TRBD1	TRBV6-5	TRBJ2-7	CASSPRGQGRGEQYF
TRBD1	TRBV18	TRBJ1-2	CASSFLQGNYGYTF
TRBD1	TRBV7-2	TRBJ1-1	CASSPRGGQGAEAFF
-	TRBV5-4	TRBJ1-2	CASSLPGEYGYTF
-	TRBV6-5	TRBJ2-2	CASSSGTGELFF
TRBD2	TRBV18	TRBJ2-5	CASSPVTSGGKETQYF
TRBD1	TRBV23-1	TRBJ1-1	CASSQSGQRTEGMDTEAFF
-	TRBV27	TRBJ1-5	CASSSNSGQYSNQPQHF
-	TRBV7-7	TRBJ2-3	CASSLRGRLREGVNTQYF
TRBD1	TRBV5-1	TRBJ2-7	CASSVGTVNEQYF
-	TRBV7-9	TRBJ2-5	CASSLARSEPQYF
TRBD2	TRBV7-8	TRBJ2-7	CASSFLAGPYEQYF
TRBD1	TRBV2	TRBJ2-5	CASSGRTGDQETQYF
-	TRBV6-1	TRBJ2-7	CASGQGGSYEQYF
-	TRBV5-1	TRBJ2-1	CASSLDTVREQFF
-	TRBV18	TRBJ1-5	CASSPADSQPQHF